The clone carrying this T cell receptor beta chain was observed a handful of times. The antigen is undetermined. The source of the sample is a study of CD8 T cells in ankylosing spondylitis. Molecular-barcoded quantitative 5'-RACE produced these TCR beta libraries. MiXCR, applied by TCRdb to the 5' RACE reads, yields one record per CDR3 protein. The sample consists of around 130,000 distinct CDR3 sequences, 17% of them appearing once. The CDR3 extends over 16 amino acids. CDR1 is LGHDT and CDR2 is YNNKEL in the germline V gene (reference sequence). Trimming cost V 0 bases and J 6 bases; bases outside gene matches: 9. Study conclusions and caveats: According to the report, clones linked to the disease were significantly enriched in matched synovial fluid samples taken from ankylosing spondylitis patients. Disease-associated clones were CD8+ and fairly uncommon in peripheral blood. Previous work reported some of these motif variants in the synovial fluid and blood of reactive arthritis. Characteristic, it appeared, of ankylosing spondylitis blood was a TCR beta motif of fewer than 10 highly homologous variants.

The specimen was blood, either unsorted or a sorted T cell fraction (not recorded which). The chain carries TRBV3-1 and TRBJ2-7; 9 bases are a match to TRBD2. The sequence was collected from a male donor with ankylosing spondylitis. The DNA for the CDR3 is TGTGCCAGCAGCCAAGATCGAAGCGGGAGGCCCCCCGAGCAGTACTTC. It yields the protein CASSQDRSGRPPEQYF.